This TCR beta chain emerged from a study of breast tumors, draining lymph nodes, adjacent tissues (dated by TCRdb to about 2016). In the study overall: In breast cancer patients, the study compared the TCR beta repertoires of tumor, adjacent nontumor tissue and axillary lymph nodes. In human breast cancer, the study set out to evaluate how tumor, surrounding tissue and draining lymph node repertoires relate to one another and whether T cells may move between these sites. What the authors observed across the whole study: Tumor and nontumor tissue repertoires were significantly more similar in luminal-like than in basal-like breast cancer. The conclusion that tumor T cells originate in lymph nodes was framed as consistent with a hypothesis rather than directly demonstrated. Tumor T-cell repertoires showed less diversity than lymph node repertoires and more diversity than nontumor tissue repertoires, and tumor T-cell repertoires showed preferential V and J gene usage. A scenario in which most tumor T cells derive from the lymph node and then expand within tumor tissue was judged to be consistent with the data.

The lymph node samples were taken from the axillary draining lymph nodes of breast cancer patients. This clonotype showed up many times. Its target antigen remains unknown. There are no base qualities to consult, and no much larger clone falls within one base. The instrument given in TCRdb is Illumina HiSeq 2000. Multiplex PCR amplification was used to generate the TCR beta chain libraries. The amplified TCR beta chain products were analyzed by high-throughput sequencing. The raw public data were reprocessed by TCRdb itself: fastp quality trimming at Q25, MiXCR clonotype calling, in-frame beta chains only. Each CDR3 protein appears once, grouped with its most common genes and DNA. The table for this sample lists about 130,000 distinct CDR3 sequences; about 20% of them were counted only once. Clones ranked in the top ten supply 2.2% of the sample. The V end loses 0 bases and the J end loses 9 bases, and a stretch of 13 bases separates them. The CDR3 holds 14 amino acids from the cysteine to the phenylalanine. The entry retains the CDR3 DNA only, 42 bases that are in frame from base 1. From the germline V gene, CDR1 is SGDLS and CDR2 is YYNGEE.

The rearranged segments are TRBV9 and TRBJ1-3, with no reliable assignment of the D segment. This clonotype originated in a female donor with breast cancer. Some clones in this sample may be carry-over from other donors' samples. Sequencing was performed on axillary lymph node tissue. CDR3 protein: CASSVGPGEGTIYF. In nucleotides, the sequence is TGTGCCAGCAGCGTAGGCCCCGGGGAGGGCACCATATATTTT.